This paragraph reports one T cell receptor (beta chain). Participants comprised healthy donors of bone marrow. V lost 1 base to trimming and J lost 3 bases; unmatched junction nucleotides: 3. CDR3 size: 15 residues. Per germline, CDR1 LNHNV and CDR2 YYDKDF (reference sequence). This record comes from a study of cytomegalovirus exposure and HLA in healthy donors. The study ran its PCR with 60 Vbeta and 13 Jbeta primers. Profiled with immunoSEQ multiplex PCR; TCRdb holds only in-frame clones, not every one. In the table there are approximately 130,000 clones, about 61% of which are singletons. The V and J genes are TRBV15 and TRBJ2-1; 7 bases match TRBD1. Sequencing was performed on PBMCs. The receptor's source is a woman aged 35 to 49 in good health and CMV-seronegative. The CDR3 loop is CATSRGTGNYNEQFF. The CDR3, as DNA: TGTGCCACCAGCAGAGGGACAGGCAACTACAATGAGCAGTTCTTC. Full variable domain (rest looked up from reference TRBV15 and TRBJ2-1): DAMVIQNPRYQVTQFGKPVTLSCSQTLNHNVMYWYQQKSSQAPKLLFHYYDKDFNNEADTPDNFQSRRPNTSFCFLDIRSPGLGDTAMYLCATSRGTGNYNEQFFGPGTRLTVL.